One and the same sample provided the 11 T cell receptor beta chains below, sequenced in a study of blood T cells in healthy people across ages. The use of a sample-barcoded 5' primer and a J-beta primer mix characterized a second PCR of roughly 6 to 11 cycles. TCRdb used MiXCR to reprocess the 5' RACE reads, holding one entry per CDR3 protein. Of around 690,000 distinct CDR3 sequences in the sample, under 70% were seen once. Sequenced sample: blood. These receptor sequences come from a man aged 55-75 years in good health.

The CDR3 here is CSATPTTGRQETQYF. In DNA, the CDR3 is TGCAGTGCTACTCCAACGACGGGCCGCCAAGAGACCCAGTACTTC. The chain carries TRBV20-1 and TRBJ2-5; D is undetermined. CDR3 length: 15 residues. V was cut by 4 bases and J by 1 base, with 16 bases left in between. Germline V gene sequence: CDR1 DFQATT, CDR2 SNEGSKA (reference sequence).

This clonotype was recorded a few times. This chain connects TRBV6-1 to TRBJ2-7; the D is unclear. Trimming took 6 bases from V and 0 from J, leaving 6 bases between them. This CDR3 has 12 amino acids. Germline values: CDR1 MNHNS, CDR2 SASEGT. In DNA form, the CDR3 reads TGTGCCAGCAGGAAGACCTCCTACGAGCAGTACTTC. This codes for CASRKTSYEQYF.

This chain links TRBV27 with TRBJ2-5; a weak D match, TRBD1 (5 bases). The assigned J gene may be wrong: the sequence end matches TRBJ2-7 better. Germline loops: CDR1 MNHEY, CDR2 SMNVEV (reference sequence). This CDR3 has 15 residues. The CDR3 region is CASSLSGVLRGEQYF. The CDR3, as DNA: TGTGCCAGCAGTTTATCAGGGGTCTTACGAGGCGAGCAGTACTTC.

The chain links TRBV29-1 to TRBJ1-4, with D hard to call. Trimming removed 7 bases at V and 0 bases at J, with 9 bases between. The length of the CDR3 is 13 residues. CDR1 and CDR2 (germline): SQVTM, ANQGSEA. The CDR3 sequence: CSGGQATNEKLFF. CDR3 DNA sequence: TGCAGCGGAGGCCAGGCAACTAATGAAAAACTGTTTTTT.

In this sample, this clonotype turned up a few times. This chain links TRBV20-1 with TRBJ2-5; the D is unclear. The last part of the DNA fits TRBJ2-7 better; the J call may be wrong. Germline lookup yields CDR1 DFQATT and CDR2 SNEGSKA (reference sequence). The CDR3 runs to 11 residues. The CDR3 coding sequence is TGCAGTGCTAGGGGTCCCCGCGAGCAGTACTTC. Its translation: CSARGPREQYF.

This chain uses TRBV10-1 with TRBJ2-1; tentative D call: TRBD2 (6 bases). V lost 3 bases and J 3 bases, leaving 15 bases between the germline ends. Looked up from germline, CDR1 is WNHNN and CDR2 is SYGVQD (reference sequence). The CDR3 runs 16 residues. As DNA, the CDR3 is TGCGCCAGCAGTGACCACGGCACTAGCAGCTACAATGAGCAGTTCTTC. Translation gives CASSDHGTSSYNEQFF.

CDR3 in DNA: TGTGCCAGCAGCCAAGTGGCGGGGAGGAATGAAAAACTGTTTTTT. Encoded protein: CASSQVAGRNEKLFF. V is TRBV4-2 and J is TRBJ1-4; D gene unclear. The CDR3 has 15 residues. V lost 1 base and J lost 5, with 11 bases in between. The germline gives CDR1 LGHNA, CDR2 YNFKEQ.

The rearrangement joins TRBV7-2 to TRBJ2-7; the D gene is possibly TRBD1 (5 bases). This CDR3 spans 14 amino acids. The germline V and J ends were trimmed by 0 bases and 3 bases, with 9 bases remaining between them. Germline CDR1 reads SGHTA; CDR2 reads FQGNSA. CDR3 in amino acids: CASSLAWGVYEQYF. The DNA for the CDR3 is TGTGCCAGCAGCTTAGCATGGGGCGTCTACGAGCAGTACTTC.

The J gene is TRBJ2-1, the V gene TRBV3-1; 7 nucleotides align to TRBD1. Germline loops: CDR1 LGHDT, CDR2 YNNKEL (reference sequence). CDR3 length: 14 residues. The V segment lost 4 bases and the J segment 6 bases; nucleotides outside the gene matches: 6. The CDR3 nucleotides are TGTGCCAGCAGCCTCCCGGGACAGATCAATGAGCAGTTCTTC. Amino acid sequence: CASSLPGQINEQFF.

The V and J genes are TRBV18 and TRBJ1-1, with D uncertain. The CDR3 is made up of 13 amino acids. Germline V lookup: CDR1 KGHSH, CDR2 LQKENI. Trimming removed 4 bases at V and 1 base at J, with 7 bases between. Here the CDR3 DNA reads TGTGCCAGCTCACGCGACAAGAACACTGAAGCTTTCTTT. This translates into CASSRDKNTEAFF.

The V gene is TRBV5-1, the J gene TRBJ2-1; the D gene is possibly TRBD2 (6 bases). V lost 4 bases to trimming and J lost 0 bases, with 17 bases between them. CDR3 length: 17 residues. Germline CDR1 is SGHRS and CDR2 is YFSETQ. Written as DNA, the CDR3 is TGCGCCAGCAGCCTCTCGGGACTCCTGAGCTCCTACAATGAGCAGTTCTTC. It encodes CASSLSGLLSSYNEQFF.